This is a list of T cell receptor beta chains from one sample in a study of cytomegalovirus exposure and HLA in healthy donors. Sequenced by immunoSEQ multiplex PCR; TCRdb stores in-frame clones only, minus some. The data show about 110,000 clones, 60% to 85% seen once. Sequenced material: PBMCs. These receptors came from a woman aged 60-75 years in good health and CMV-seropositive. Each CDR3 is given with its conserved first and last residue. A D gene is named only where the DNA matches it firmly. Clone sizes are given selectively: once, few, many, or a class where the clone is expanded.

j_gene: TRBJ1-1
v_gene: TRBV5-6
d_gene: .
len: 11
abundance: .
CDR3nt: TGTGCCAGCAGCTTGGTTAGTGAAGCTTTCTTT
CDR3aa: CASSLVSEAFF

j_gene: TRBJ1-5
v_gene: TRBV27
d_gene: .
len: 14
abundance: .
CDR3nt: TGTGCCAGCAGTTTAAAAAGAGCCTTTGAGCCCCAGCATTTT
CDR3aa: CASSLKRAFEPQHF

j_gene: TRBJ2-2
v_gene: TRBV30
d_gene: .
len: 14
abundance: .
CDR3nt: TGTGCCTGGAGCGGGACAACGAACACCGGGGAGCTGTTTTTT
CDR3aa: CAWSGTTNTGELFF

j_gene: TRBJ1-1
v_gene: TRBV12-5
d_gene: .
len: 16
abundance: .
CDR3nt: TGTGCTAGTGCTGATACAACGGTACGGGTGGCGGCTGAAGCTTTCTTT
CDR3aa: CASADTTVRVAAEAFF

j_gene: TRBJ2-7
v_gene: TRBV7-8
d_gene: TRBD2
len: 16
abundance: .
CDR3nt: TGTGCCAGCAGCACCCAACTAGCGGGAGAACATTTGGAGCAGTACTTC
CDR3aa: CASSTQLAGEHLEQYF

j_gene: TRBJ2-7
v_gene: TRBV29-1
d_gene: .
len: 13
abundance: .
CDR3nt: TGCAGCGTGGGGACATCCATCACCTACGAGCAGTACTTC
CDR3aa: CSVGTSITYEQYF

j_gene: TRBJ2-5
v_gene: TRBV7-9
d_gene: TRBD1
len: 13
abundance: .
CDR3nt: TGTTCCAGCAACACAGGGGGTTTAGAGACCCAGTACTTC
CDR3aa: CSSNTGGLETQYF

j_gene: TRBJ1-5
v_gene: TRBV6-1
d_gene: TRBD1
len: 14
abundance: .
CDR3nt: TGTGCCATCAGGGGGAGGACGAGCCATCAGCCCCAGCATTTT
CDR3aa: CAIRGRTSHQPQHF

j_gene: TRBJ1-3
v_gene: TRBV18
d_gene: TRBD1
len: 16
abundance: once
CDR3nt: TGTGCCAGCTCAAATGACAGGGTGTTATCTGGAAACACCATATATTTT
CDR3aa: CASSNDRVLSGNTIYF

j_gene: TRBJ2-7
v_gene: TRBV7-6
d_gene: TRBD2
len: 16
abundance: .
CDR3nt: TGTGCCAGCAGCTTAGCTCCAAGGGGACTATCTAACGAGCAGTACTTC
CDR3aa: CASSLAPRGLSNEQYF

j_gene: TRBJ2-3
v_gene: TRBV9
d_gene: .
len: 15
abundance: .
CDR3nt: TGTGCCAGCAGCGTAATAGCCACTAGCAGAGATACGCAGTATTTT
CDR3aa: CASSVIATSRDTQYF

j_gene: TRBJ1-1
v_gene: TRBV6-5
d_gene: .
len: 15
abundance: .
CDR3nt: TGTGCCACCTCACCTGGGGGAGGGTTGAACACTGAAGCTTTCTTT
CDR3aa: CATSPGGGLNTEAFF

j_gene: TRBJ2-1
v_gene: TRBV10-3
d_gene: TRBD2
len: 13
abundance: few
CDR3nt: TGTGCCATCACGACTAGCCGGGAGGATGAGCAGTTCTTC
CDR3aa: CAITTSREDEQFF

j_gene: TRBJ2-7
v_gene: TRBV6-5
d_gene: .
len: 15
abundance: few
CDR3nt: TGTGCCAGTCGAGTTGACGGGGGTAGCTCCTACGAGCAGTACTTC
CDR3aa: CASRVDGGSSYEQYF

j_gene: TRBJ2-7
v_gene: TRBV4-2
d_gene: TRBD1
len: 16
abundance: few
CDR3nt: TGTGCCAGCAGCCAGGACTTAGACAGGGAAGTCTACGAGCAGTACTTC
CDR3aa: CASSQDLDREVYEQYF

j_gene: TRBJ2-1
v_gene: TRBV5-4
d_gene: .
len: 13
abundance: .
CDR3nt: TGTGCCAGCAGCCTGGGGGCTGACAATGAGCAGTTCTTC
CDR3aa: CASSLGADNEQFF

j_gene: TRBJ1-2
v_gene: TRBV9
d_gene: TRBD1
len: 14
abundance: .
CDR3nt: TGTGCCAGCAGCGCCACTGGGGACAGCTATGGCTACACCTTC
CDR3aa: CASSATGDSYGYTF

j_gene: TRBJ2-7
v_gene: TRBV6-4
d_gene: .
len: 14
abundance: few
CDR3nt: TGTGCCAGCGACCGCGACTTAGTTATCTACGAGCAGTACTTC
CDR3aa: CASDRDLVIYEQYF

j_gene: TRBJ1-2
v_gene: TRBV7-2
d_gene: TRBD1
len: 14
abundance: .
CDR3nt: TGTGCCAGCACCTCGGACAGGTTCTATTTTGGCTACACCTTC
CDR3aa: CASTSDRFYFGYTF

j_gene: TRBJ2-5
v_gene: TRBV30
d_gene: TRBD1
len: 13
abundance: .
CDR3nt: TGTGCCTGGAATAAACAGGGGCGAGAGACCCAGTACTTC
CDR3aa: CAWNKQGRETQYF

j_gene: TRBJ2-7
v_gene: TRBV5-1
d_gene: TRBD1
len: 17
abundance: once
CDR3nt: TGCGCCAGCAGCGAACGTGACAGGGGAAGTTTTACCTACGAGCAGTACTTC
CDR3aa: CASSERDRGSFTYEQYF

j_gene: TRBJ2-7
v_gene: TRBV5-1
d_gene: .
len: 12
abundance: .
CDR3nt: TGCGCCAGCAGGCTTAGTTCCTACGAGCAGTACTTC
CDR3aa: CASRLSSYEQYF

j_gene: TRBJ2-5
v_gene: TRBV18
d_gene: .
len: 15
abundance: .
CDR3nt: TGTGCCAGCTCACCACTGCAGGGCCAGTCGGAGACCCAGTACTTC
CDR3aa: CASSPLQGQSETQYF

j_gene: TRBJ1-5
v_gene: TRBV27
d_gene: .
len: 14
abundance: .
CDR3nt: TGTGCCAGCTCTTCCTGGGGGGGAGGTCAGCCCCAGCATTTT
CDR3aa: CASSSWGGGQPQHF

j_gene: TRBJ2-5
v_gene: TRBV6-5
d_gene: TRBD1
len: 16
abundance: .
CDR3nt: TGTGCCAGCAGCTACTCGGGGACAGGGGGCGAGGAGACCCAGTACTTC
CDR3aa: CASSYSGTGGEETQYF

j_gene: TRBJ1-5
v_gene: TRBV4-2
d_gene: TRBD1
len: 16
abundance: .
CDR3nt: TGTGCCAGCAGCCACAGGGGGCAGGGGAGCAATCAGCCCCAGCATTTT
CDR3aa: CASSHRGQGSNQPQHF

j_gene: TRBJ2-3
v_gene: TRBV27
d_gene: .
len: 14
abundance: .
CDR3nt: TGTGCCAGCAGGCAAAGCGGGTCCCCAGATACGCAGTATTTT
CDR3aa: CASRQSGSPDTQYF

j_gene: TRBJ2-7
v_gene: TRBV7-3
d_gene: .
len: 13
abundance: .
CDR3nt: TGTGCCAGCAGCTTATTAGGGGAAGGGAAGTTGGACTTC
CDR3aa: CASSLLGEGKLDF

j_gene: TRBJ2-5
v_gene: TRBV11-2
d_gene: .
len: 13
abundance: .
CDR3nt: TGTGCCAGCAGATCCGGGAACCAAGAGACCCAGTACTTC
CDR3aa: CASRSGNQETQYF

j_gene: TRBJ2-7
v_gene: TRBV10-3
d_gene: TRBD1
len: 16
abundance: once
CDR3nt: TGTGCCATCAGTGAGTCGACAGGGGGAAGACGGGACGAGCAGTACTTC
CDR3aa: CAISESTGGRRDEQYF

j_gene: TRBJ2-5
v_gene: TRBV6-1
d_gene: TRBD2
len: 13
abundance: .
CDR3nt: TGTGCCAGCCCCCCCGCGGGAGTCGAGACCCAGTACTTC
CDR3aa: CASPPAGVETQYF

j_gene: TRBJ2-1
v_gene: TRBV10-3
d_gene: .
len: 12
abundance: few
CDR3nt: TGTGCCGTAGGGGCCTCTGGAGATGAGCAGTTCTTC
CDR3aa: CAVGASGDEQFF

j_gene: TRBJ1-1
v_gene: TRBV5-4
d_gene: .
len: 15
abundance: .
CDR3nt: TGTGCCAGCAGCTTGGACCCCGGGAGGGCGGGTGAAGCTTTCTTT
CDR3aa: CASSLDPGRAGEAFF

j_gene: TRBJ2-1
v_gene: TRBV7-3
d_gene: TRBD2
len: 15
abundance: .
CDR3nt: TGTGCCAGCAGCTTACAAGCGGGAGGCTACAATGAGCAGTTCTTC
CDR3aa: CASSLQAGGYNEQFF

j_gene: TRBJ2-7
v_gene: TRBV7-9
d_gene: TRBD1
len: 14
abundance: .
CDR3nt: TGTGCCAGCAGCCCAAGGACAGGGGCCGGCGAGCAGTACTTC
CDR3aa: CASSPRTGAGEQYF

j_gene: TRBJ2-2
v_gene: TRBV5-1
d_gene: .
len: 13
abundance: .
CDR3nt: TGCGCCAGCAGCTTGTCCGTCACCGGGGAGCTGTTTTTT
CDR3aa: CASSLSVTGELFF

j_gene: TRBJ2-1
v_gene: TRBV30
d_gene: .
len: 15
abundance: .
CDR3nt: TGTGCCTGGAGTGTAAGTAGCGTCTCCTACAATGAGCAGTTCTTC
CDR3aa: CAWSVSSVSYNEQFF

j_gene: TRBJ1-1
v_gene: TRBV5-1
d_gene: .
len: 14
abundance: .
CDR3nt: TGCGCCAGCAGCTTGCGTCAGCTAGACACTGAAGCTTTCTTT
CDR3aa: CASSLRQLDTEAFF

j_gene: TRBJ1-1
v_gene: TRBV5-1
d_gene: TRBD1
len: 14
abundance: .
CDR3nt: TGCGCCAGCAGCTTGGCAACAGGGGGAAATGAAGCTTTCTTT
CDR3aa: CASSLATGGNEAFF

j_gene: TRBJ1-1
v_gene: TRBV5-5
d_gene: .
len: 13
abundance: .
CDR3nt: TGTGCCAGCAGCTTACGGGAGCAGAATGAAGCTTTCTTT
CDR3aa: CASSLREQNEAFF

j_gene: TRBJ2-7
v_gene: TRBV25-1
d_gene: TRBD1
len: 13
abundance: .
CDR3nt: TGTGCCAGTGGAGAGACAGGGCATGACGAGCAGTACTTC
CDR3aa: CASGETGHDEQYF